A selection of T cell receptor beta chains follows, all from one sample in a study of CD8 T cells in Susac syndrome. TCRdb ran MiXCR on the immunoSEQ multiplex PCR reads and lists one entry per CDR3 protein. The sample records some 110,000 distinct CDR3 sequences, approximately 95% being singletons. The sequenced material came from CD8+ T cells from PBMCs. These receptors came from a human donor with multiple sclerosis. CDR3s include the opening cysteine and the closing phenylalanine or tryptophan. D genes are given only for firm matches. Clone size is stated in some rows and not others, as once, few, many or a class when expanded.

j_gene	d_gene	abundance	v_gene	CDR3aa	CDR3nt
TRBJ1-3	TRBD1	few	TRBV6-1	CASRTGSSGNTIYF	TGTGCCAGCAGGACAGGGAGCTCTGGAAACACCATATATTTT
TRBJ2-1	.	.	TRBV2	CANRGAPSSYNEQFF	TGTGCAAACCGAGGAGCCCCGTCCTCCTACAATGAGCAGTTCTTC
TRBJ2-7	.	few	TRBV27	CASSLGQGVYEQYF	TGTGCCAGCAGTTTAGGCCAGGGAGTGTACGAGCAGTACTTC
TRBJ2-5	.	.	TRBV7-8	CASSLVRPDWLYF	TGTGCCAGCAGCTTAGTTCGGCCGGACTGGCTTTACTTC
TRBJ1-1	.	.	TRBV9	CASSGRGGNTEAFF	TGTGCCAGCAGCGGGAGGGGGGGGAACACTGAAGCTTTCTTT
TRBJ1-5	.	.	TRBV2	CASSTPPDSPDQPQHF	TGTGCCAGCAGCACCCCGCCGGACAGCCCCGATCAGCCCCAGCATTTT
TRBJ2-3	.	.	TRBV20-1	CSARDGDPTDTQYF	TGCAGTGCTAGAGATGGGGACCCCACAGATACGCAGTATTTT
TRBJ2-5	TRBD2	once	TRBV7-2	CASSASGRSQETQYF	TGTGCCAGCAGTGCTAGCGGGAGGAGTCAAGAGACCCAGTACTTC
TRBJ2-1	.	.	TRBV7-8	CASSLDLGAGNEQFF	TGTGCCAGCAGCTTAGACCTGGGGGCGGGGAATGAGCAGTTCTTC
TRBJ2-3	.	.	TRBV7-9	CASSLLTRTDTQYF	TGTGCCAGCAGCTTATTAACGCGCACAGATACGCAGTATTTT
TRBJ2-2	TRBD1	.	TRBV24-1	CATTTGGAGELFF	TGTGCCACCACCACAGGGGGAGCCGGGGAGCTGTTTTTT
TRBJ2-5	.	.	TRBV7-9	CASSLFGGETQYF	TGTGCCAGCAGCTTATTTGGGGGTGAGACCCAGTACTTC
TRBJ1-1	.	.	TRBV5-8	CASSMVSGTEAFF	TGTGCCAGCAGCATGGTTAGTGGCACTGAAGCTTTCTTT
TRBJ2-1	.	.	TRBV20-1	CSARDFPSYNEQFF	TGCAGTGCTAGAGATTTCCCGTCCTACAATGAGCAGTTCTTC